This T cell receptor beta chain was recovered during a study of CD8+ T cells in alopecia areata. Sequencing relied on a cDNA template that was reverse transcribed from extracted RNA. Profiled with immunoSEQ multiplex PCR; TCRdb holds only in-frame clones, not every one. The sample records approximately 280,000 clones, over 45% being singletons. Treatment of the sample: oral pan-JAK inhibitor, 5-10 mg twice daily. Germline V CDR1 and CDR2: SGHRS, YFSETQ. Trimming removed 0 bases from V and 4 bases from J, with 13 bases in between. This CDR3 contains 15 residues. This chain connects TRBV5-1 to TRBJ2-5; unclear D gene. This clonotype was obtained from a human donor with alopecia areata. Sample: CD4+ T cells sorted from blood, taken at week 24, from a patient treated with tofacitinib. DNA of the CDR3: TGCGCCAGCAGCTTGGTACCCACGGTAGGAGAGACCCAGTACTTC. It translates to CASSLVPTVGETQYF.